Below are 24 T cell receptor beta chains sequenced from a single sample in a study of beta chain features in type 1 diabetes. Expressed TCRB transcripts were sequenced because the isolated RNA had all been reverse transcribed beforehand. Libraries were prepared by immunoSEQ multiplex PCR; TCRdb keeps only in-frame clonotypes and omits some of them. The table lists under 300,000 clones, 25% to 30% of them singletons. Sequencing was performed on central memory CD4+ T cells from blood. Receptor source: a man in his thirties or forties in good health.

This clone came up a few times. The J gene is TRBJ2-4, the V gene TRBV30, with TRBD2 matching over 8 bases. The germline V gene has CDR1 GTSNPN and CDR2 SVGIG (reference sequence). The CDR3 runs to 14 residues. V was pared by 2 bases and J by 5 bases, with 5 bases of the junction left unmatched. CDR3 sequence reads: CAWSPSGLQNIQYF. The CDR3 nucleotides are TGTGCCTGGAGTCCTAGCGGGCTCCAAAACATTCAGTACTTC. The variable domain in full, completed from reference TRBV30 and TRBJ2-4, reads SQTIHQWPATLVQPVGSPLSLECTVEGTSNPNLYWYRQAAGRGLQLLFYSVGIGQISSEVPQNLSASRPQDRQFILSSKKLLLSDSGFYLCAWSPSGLQNIQYFGAGTRLSVL.

This chain uses TRBV9 with TRBJ2-1, with 7 bases aligning to TRBD2. This CDR3 region has 16 residues. J gave up 6 bases and V 2 bases, and 11 bases lay outside the gene matches. The germline gives CDR1 SGDLS, CDR2 YYNGEE. CDR3 sequence reads: CASSVRDYYLGNEQFF. The CDR3 DNA follows: TGTGCCAGCAGCGTCCGGGACTATTATTTAGGCAATGAGCAGTTCTTC.

This sequence joins TRBV5-1 and TRBJ2-3, with TRBD2 as a possible D gene (5 bases). The germline V gene encodes CDR1 SGHRS and CDR2 YFSETQ. The CDR3 loop spans 13 amino acids. Trimming pared 5 bases from V and 5 bases from J, leaving 12 bases between. CDR3 bases: TGCGCCAGCAGTTCTGCCCGGGGAGATACGCAGTATTTT. Its translation: CASSSARGDTQYF.

This chain uses TRBV4-3 with TRBJ2-5; a possible D gene is TRBD1 (5 bases). CDR1 and CDR2 (germline): LGHNA, YSLEER. The CDR3 extends over 14 amino acids. With 4 bases removed from V and 5 bases from J, the gap between germline ends came to 14 bases. The CDR3 loop reads CASSLEGAAETQYF. The CDR3 bases are TGCGCCAGCAGCCTAGAAGGGGCTGCGGAGACCCAGTACTTC.

This clone was seen just once. This chain links TRBV5-6 with TRBJ2-2, with TRBD1 matching 9 bases. This CDR3 has 14 amino acids. V dropped 4 bases and J dropped 7; count of bases not matched to a gene: 5. The germline gives CDR1 SGHDT, CDR2 YYEEEE. CDR3 protein: CASSPGQGHGELFF. The CDR3 region has the DNA TGTGCCAGCAGCCCGGGACAGGGACACGGGGAGCTGTTTTTT.

A remark on this clone: This may be a read error: a much more frequent sequence differs by one nucleotide. The chain recombines TRBV5-6 with TRBJ2-3; D remains unclear. V lost 0 bases to trimming and J lost 1 base, with 3 bases between them. Germline V lookup: CDR1 SGHDT, CDR2 YYEEEE. This CDR3 has 13 amino acids. The CDR3 nucleotides are TGTGCCAGCAGCTTGGGAGGCACAGATACGCAGTATTTT. It is translated as CASSLGGTDTQYF.

CDR3 DNA sequence: TGTGCCTGGAGAGGGGTTCCCGCAGATACGCAGTATTTT. It yields the protein CAWRGVPADTQYF. The genes are TRBV30 and TRBJ2-3; TRBD1 might be the D (5 bases). V lost 3 bases to trimming and J lost 4 bases, with 11 bases between them. Germline lookup yields CDR1 GTSNPN and CDR2 SVGIG (reference sequence). The CDR3 sequence is 13 residues long.

This clone was counted a few times. A much larger clone differs from this one at a single base, so this may be a read error. V gene TRBV2 combines with J gene TRBJ2-6; no firm D call. Trimming left V 7 bases short and J 0 bases short, with 4 bases between. Per germline, CDR1 SNHLY and CDR2 FYNNEI. The CDR3 has 13 residues. CDR3 coding DNA: TGTGCCAGCAAGGACTCTGGGGCCAACGTCCTGACTTTC. Protein sequence: CASKDSGANVLTF.

A few counts support this clone. CDR3 bases: TGCAGCGCCTCCGGACAGCTTTACGAGCAGTACTTC. It translates to CSASGQLYEQYF. The chain joins TRBV29-1 to TRBJ2-7, with D maybe TRBD1 (6 bases). CDR1 and CDR2 (germline): SQVTM, ANQGSEA. The ends were cut back, 7 bases at V and 4 bases at J, with 14 bases in the middle. The length of the CDR3 is 12 residues.

Turning to this clone: The same CDR3 also results from other DNA sequences found in this sample. The chain couples TRBV6-5 to TRBJ1-2, with 10 bases that match TRBD1. Germline CDR1 reads MNHEY; CDR2 reads SVGAGI. CDR3 length equals 14 residues. The V gene end was trimmed by 5 bases and the J gene end by 5 bases; junction bases not matched to a gene: 5. CDR3 in DNA: TGTGCCAGCAGTCCTCGACAGGGGGCGTATGGCTACACCTTC. Translating gives CASSPRQGAYGYTF.

This clone was seen repeatedly, ten times or more. This CDR3 reads CAWRRGLRSSYEQYF. The DNA of the CDR3 is TGTGCCTGGCGGCGAGGGCTAAGGAGCTCCTACGAGCAGTACTTC. This chain connects TRBV30 to TRBJ2-7; a possible D gene is TRBD2 (5 bases). CDR3 size: 15 residues. CDR1 and CDR2 (germline): GTSNPN, SVGIG (reference sequence). Trimming removed 5 bases from V and 0 bases from J, with 17 bases in between.

The chain links TRBV13 to TRBJ2-5; 11 positions agree with TRBD2. The CDR3 is made up of 14 amino acids. Per germline, CDR1 PRHDT and CDR2 FYEKMQ (reference sequence). V was pared by 5 bases and J by 5 bases, with 4 bases of the junction left unmatched. CDR3 DNA: TGTGCCAGCAGCCCAAGACTAGCGGGGGAGACCCAGTACTTC. It specifies CASSPRLAGETQYF.

The J gene is TRBJ2-5, the V gene TRBV30; 8 nucleotides match TRBD1. The CDR3 extends over 15 amino acids. Trimming at V came to 3 bases and at J to 1 base, leaving 7 bases not matched to a gene. Germline V gene lookup returns CDR1 GTSNPN and CDR2 SVGIG (reference sequence). CDR3 protein: CAWRTPGTGQETQYF. The CDR3 DNA sequence: TGTGCCTGGAGGACCCCCGGGACAGGCCAAGAGACCCAGTACTTC. Together with reference TRBV30 and TRBJ2-5, the CDR3 gives the full variable domain: SQTIHQWPATLVQPVGSPLSLECTVEGTSNPNLYWYRQAAGRGLQLLFYSVGIGQISSEVPQNLSASRPQDRQFILSSKKLLLSDSGFYLCAWRTPGTGQETQYFGPGTRLLVL.

This clone was seen more than once but under ten times. V usage is TRBV28 and J usage is TRBJ2-1, with TRBD1 identical over 9 bases. V was pared by 5 bases and J by 5 bases, with 10 bases of the junction left unmatched. This CDR3 is built from 16 residues. The V gene's germline CDR1 is MDHEN and CDR2 SYDVKM. This chain's CDR3 is CASSPYPGTGNNEQFF. DNA of the CDR3: TGTGCCAGCAGTCCGTACCCCGGGACAGGGAACAATGAGCAGTTCTTC. Full variable domain (remainder filled in from reference TRBV28 and TRBJ2-1): DVKVTQSSRYLVKRTGEKVFLECVQDMDHENMFWYRQDPGLGLRLIYFSYDVKMKEKGDIPEGYSVSREKKERFSLILESASTNQTSMYLCASSPYPGTGNNEQFFGPGTRLTVL.

The J gene is TRBJ2-3, the V gene TRBV29-1; TRBD2 matches 7 bases. V shed 7 bases, J shed 1 base, and the junction held 11 bases outside the gene matches. This CDR3 comprises 15 residues. Per germline, CDR1 SQVTM and CDR2 ANQGSEA. The CDR3 DNA reads TGCAGCGCCAGACGATCGGCGGGGGGCACAGATACGCAGTATTTT. Amino acid sequence: CSARRSAGGTDTQYF.

The table lists this clone with a few counts. The chain combines TRBV29-1 with TRBJ2-5; 9 bases map to TRBD2. Per germline, CDR1 SQVTM and CDR2 ANQGSEA. The CDR3 is 14 amino acids. Trimming cost V 1 base and J 5 bases; bases outside gene matches: 5. As DNA, the CDR3 is TGCAGCGTTGAAGGTCTCGCGGGAGGGGAGACCCAGTACTTC. It codes for CSVEGLAGGETQYF.

This chain connects TRBV7-9 to TRBJ2-7; D is uncertain. V lost 3 bases, J lost 2 bases, and 8 bases lay in between. CDR3 length: 13 amino acids. Per germline, CDR1 SEHNR and CDR2 FQNEAQ (reference sequence). CDR3 in amino acids: CASSLSTPYEQYF. The CDR3 bases are TGTGCCAGCAGCTTGAGCACCCCCTACGAGCAGTACTTC.

The rearrangement joins TRBV30 to TRBJ1-5; D uncertain. CDR3 length equals 14 residues. Germline assignment: CDR1 GTSNPN and CDR2 SVGIG (reference sequence). Trimming left V 0 bases short and J 8 bases short, with 14 bases between. The CDR3 coding sequence is TGTGCCTGGAGTGTACGGGGAGGGTGGGAGCCCCAGCATTTT. Its protein is CAWSVRGGWEPQHF. The entire variable domain, with the rest obtained from reference TRBV30 and TRBJ1-5, is as follows: SQTIHQWPATLVQPVGSPLSLECTVEGTSNPNLYWYRQAAGRGLQLLFYSVGIGQISSEVPQNLSASRPQDRQFILSSKKLLLSDSGFYLCAWSVRGGWEPQHFGDGTRLSIL.

This clone turned up a few times. V gene TRBV5-1 combines with J gene TRBJ1-1; 7 bases align to TRBD1. CDR1 and CDR2 from the germline V gene are SGHRS and YFSETQ. V lost 5 bases and J lost 1; bases outside the gene matches: 5. The CDR3 consists of 14 residues. The CDR3 DNA sequence: TGCGCCAGCAGAGCCGGGACAGCGAACACTGAAGCTTTCTTT. This codes for CASRAGTANTEAFF.

The gene calls are TRBV5-1 and TRBJ1-1; no definite D call. CDR1 is SGHRS and CDR2 is YFSETQ in the germline V gene. With 0 bases removed from V and 1 base from J, the gap between germline ends came to 13 bases. The CDR3 is 16 residues long. Here the CDR3 DNA reads TGCGCCAGCAGCTTGGAATTAAAGGGTAAGAACACTGAAGCTTTCTTT. It yields the protein CASSLELKGKNTEAFF.

This clone was seen a few times. The rearrangement uses TRBV29-1 and TRBJ2-2, with D perhaps TRBD1 (5 bases). Trimming cost V 4 bases and J 7 bases, with 13 bases left between them. This CDR3 region has 13 residues. The germline V gene has CDR1 SQVTM and CDR2 ANQGSEA. The CDR3 region is CSVVFRVDGELFF. Here the CDR3 DNA reads TGCAGCGTTGTGTTCAGGGTCGACGGGGAGCTGTTTTTT.

This clone was seen only a few times. The chain combines TRBV7-2 with TRBJ2-1; TRBD2 matches 8 bases. After removal of 0 bases from V and 8 bases from J, the junction contained 6 bases not matched to a gene. This CDR3 is built from 15 residues. Germline loops: CDR1 SGHTA, CDR2 FQGNSA. The CDR3 DNA follows: TGTGCCAGCAGCTTAGCGCTAGCGGGTGTAGATGAGCAGTTCTTC. Translation: CASSLALAGVDEQFF.

The genes are TRBV18 and TRBJ2-7, with 9 bases matching TRBD1. Trimming cost V 4 bases and J 5 bases; bases outside gene matches: 3. The CDR3 covers 13 residues. CDR1 is KGHSH, CDR2 LQKENI, per germline. The CDR3: CASSRDRVDEQYF. The DNA for the CDR3 is TGTGCCAGCTCACGGGACAGGGTGGACGAGCAGTACTTC. Using reference TRBV18 and TRBJ2-7 for the parts outside the CDR3, the full variable domain is NAGVMQNPRHLVRRRGQEARLRCSPMKGHSHVYWYRQLPEEGLKFMVYLQKENIIDESGMPKERFSAEFPKEGPSILRIQQVVRGDSAAYFCASSRDRVDEQYFGPGTRLTVT.

This clone was observed a handful of times. The chain carries TRBV4-2 and TRBJ2-5; 7 positions agree with TRBD1. V was pared by 0 bases and J by 7 bases, with 5 bases of the junction left unmatched. CDR3 length: 14 residues. Germline loops: CDR1 LGHNA, CDR2 YNFKEQ. The chain's CDR3 is CASSQDRQGATQYF. Here the CDR3 DNA reads TGTGCCAGCAGCCAAGATCGACAGGGAGCGACCCAGTACTTC.